A single sample gave rise to the 7 T cell receptor beta chains below, sequenced in a study of CD8+CD57+ T cells in acquired aplastic anemia. An expansion of CD8+CD57+ cells by flow cytometry had been shown in patients chosen for sequencing. Genomic DNA, serving as template, underwent TCR beta VDJ and CDR3 profiling. TCRdb analysed the reads with MiXCR anew, one entry per CDR3 protein. The table lists 200,000 to 250,000 distinct CDR3 sequences, over 55% of them singletons. Sequenced input: sorted CD4+, CD8+, or CD8+CD57+ T cells (not recorded which) from PBMCs. These receptors were taken from a human donor with aplastic anemia.

The J gene is TRBJ2-5, the V gene TRBV2; the D is unclear. The CDR3 is made up of 14 amino acids. The germline V gene encodes CDR1 SNHLY and CDR2 FYNNEI. V was pared by 4 bases and J by 4 bases, with 13 bases between. The CDR3 bases are TGTGCCAGCAGTGTAATATTGGTTGGAGAGACCCAGTACTTC. Its protein product is CASSVILVGETQYF.

The genes are TRBV29-1 and TRBJ1-4; D is unresolved. The V gene lost 7 bases and the J gene lost 4 bases, with 13 bases spanning the gap. The CDR3 length is 13 residues. CDR1 SQVTM and CDR2 ANQGSEA come from the germline V gene. The CDR3 DNA reads as TGCAGCGCCGTCGGCTGGGGTAATGAAAAACTGTTTTTT. It translates to CSAVGWGNEKLFF.

V and J are TRBV10-3 and TRBJ1-5, with D unclear. Per germline, CDR1 ENHRY and CDR2 SYGVKD. Trimming cost V 0 bases and J 7 bases, with 10 bases left between them. The CDR3 is made up of 14 amino acids. The CDR3 bases are TGTGCCATCAGTGAGTCCGGTGGCCGACAGCCCCAGCATTTT. Translated, it gives CAISESGGRQPQHF.

The chain recombines TRBV7-8 with TRBJ1-6; 11 bases map to TRBD1. Germline CDR1 and CDR2: SGHVS and FQNEAQ. The ends lost 2 bases at V and 6 bases at J; junction bases unmatched: 3. The CDR3 has 16 amino acids. The CDR3: CASSLSGTGGNSPLHF. The CDR3 nucleotides are TGTGCCAGCAGCTTATCCGGGACAGGGGGTAATTCACCCCTCCACTTT.

The chain joins TRBV5-4 to TRBJ2-7; no firm D call. V lost 0 bases, J lost 5 bases, and 12 bases lay in between. The CDR3 extends over 14 amino acids. Germline CDR1 reads SGHNT; CDR2 reads YYREEE (reference sequence). The CDR3 is CASSLGLIPDEQYF. CDR3 DNA: TGTGCCAGCAGCTTGGGACTTATCCCGGACGAGCAGTACTTC.

As regards this clonotype: A read error may account for a junction end that differs from germline. This chain joins TRBV2 and TRBJ1-5; no clear D. CDR3 length equals 14 residues. Germline V gene data show CDR1 as SNHLY and CDR2 as FYNNEI. The chain's CDR3 is CASSGAVPNHPQHF. In DNA form, the CDR3 reads TGTGCCAGCAGTGGTGCAGTCCCCAATCATCCCCAGCATTTT.

This clonotype appeared many times. The V and J genes are TRBV9 and TRBJ1-6, with TRBD1 matching 10 bases. The V segment lost 0 bases and the J segment 7 bases; nucleotides outside the gene matches: 13. The CDR3 length is 19 residues. The V gene's germline CDR1 is SGDLS and CDR2 YYNGEE. CDR3 region: CASSVAIEGQGRRNSPLHF. The CDR3, as DNA: TGTGCCAGCAGCGTAGCAATTGAGGGACAGGGGCGACGGAATTCACCCCTCCACTTT.